The 25 T cell receptor beta chains given below trace back to one sample, sequenced in a study of Ad26.COV2.S vaccination and SARS-CoV-2 variants. Profiled with immunoSEQ multiplex PCR; TCRdb holds only in-frame clones, not every one. Of fewer than 500,000 clones in the sample, around 90% were seen once. Stated treatment: about 20 received Ad26.COV2.S at low or high dose, single or two shots; several received placebo; per-sample allocation not given. Sampling happened 63 days after the first vaccine or placebo injection. This sample comprised peripheral blood, obtained in a trial of Ad26.COV2.S vaccine versus placebo. These receptors were obtained from a person aged 18 to 65 who received the Ad26.COV2.S COVID-19 vaccine or a placebo.

The chain carries TRBV7-8 and TRBJ2-1, with D hard to call. Trimming took 1 base from V and 9 from J, leaving 13 bases between them. Per germline, CDR1 SGHVS and CDR2 FQNEAQ. The CDR3 length is 14 residues. The CDR3 nucleotides are TGTGCCAGCAGCTTAGTTCTAGGATCCGTTGAGCAGTTCTTC. Protein product: CASSLVLGSVEQFF.

The V call is TRBV27, the J call TRBJ2-7; D uncertain. The CDR3 consists of 16 residues. Germline CDR1 reads MNHEY; CDR2 reads SMNVEV (reference sequence). Trimming shortened V by 5 bases and J by 6 bases, and 23 bases separated the two germline ends. Here the CDR3 DNA reads TGTGCCAGCAGTATTGTCTTCAAGCCCTCTACGAGCGAGCAGTACTTC. Translation gives CASSIVFKPSTSEQYF.

J is TRBJ2-7 and V is TRBV7-6, with TRBD2 as a possible D gene (5 bases). This CDR3 has 14 amino acids. V was clipped by 8 bases and J by 2 bases, with 16 bases between them. The germline V gene has CDR1 SGHVS and CDR2 FNYEAQ. The DNA for the CDR3 is TGTGCCAGCGCATCAGCGGTTCACCCCTACGAGCAGTACTTC. Translation gives CASASAVHPYEQYF.

The chain is built from TRBV3-1 (or the pseudogene TRBV3-2) and TRBJ2-1, with TRBD2 matching 8 bases. Germline loops: CDR1 LGHDT, CDR2 YNNKEL (reference sequence). There are 15 residues in the CDR3. Losses at the gene ends were 3 bases for V and 2 bases for J; bases not matched to a gene: 3. The CDR3: CASSHPGLAYNEQFF. CDR3 sequence (DNA): TGTGCCAGCAGCCACCCGGGACTAGCCTACAATGAGCAGTTCTTC.

The chain employs TRBV19 and TRBJ2-2; D gene uncertain. Germline CDR1 and CDR2: LNHDA and SQIVND (reference sequence). Between the trimmed V and J ends, which lost 7 bases and 5 bases, there was a span of 11 bases. The CDR3 sequence is 13 residues long. The CDR3: CASTMAVTGELFF. DNA for the CDR3: TGTGCCAGTACCATGGCCGTTACCGGGGAGCTGTTTTTT.

This chain joins TRBV15 and TRBJ1-5, with D possibly TRBD1 on 5 matching bases. The V end lost 0 bases, the J end lost 10 bases, and 16 bases lay between the germline ends. The CDR3 has 15 amino acids. Germline V gene sequence: CDR1 LNHNV, CDR2 YYDKDF (reference sequence). CDR3 protein: CATSRDTTRGLPQHF. The CDR3 nucleotides read TGTGCCACCAGCAGAGATACCACAAGGGGTCTACCCCAGCATTTT. Together with reference TRBV15 and TRBJ1-5, the CDR3 gives the full variable domain: DAMVIQNPRYQVTQFGKPVTLSCSQTLNHNVMYWYQQKSSQAPKLLFHYYDKDFNNEADTPDNFQSRRPNTSFCFLDIRSPGLGDTAMYLCATSRDTTRGLPQHFGDGTRLSIL.

The chain uses TRBV12-5 and TRBJ1-2, with TRBD1 matching 8 bases. This CDR3 has 15 amino acids. From germline, CDR1 is LGHNT and CDR2 FRNRAP. J gave up 1 base and V 3 bases, and 4 bases lay outside the gene matches. The DNA of the CDR3 is TGTGCTAGTGGTTTTATTACAGGGGGTAACTATGGCTACACCTTC. Protein sequence: CASGFITGGNYGYTF.

The V and J genes are TRBV11-1 and TRBJ2-5; maybe TRBD2 (7 bases). The CDR3 totals 16 residues. The germline gives CDR1 SGHAT, CDR2 FQDESV (reference sequence). Trimming took off 5 bases at V and 2 bases at J, with 18 bases between the two ends. CDR3 nucleotides: TGTGCCAGCAGCCCAGGGGCTAGCGGATTACAAGAGACCCAGTACTTC. Protein: CASSPGASGLQETQYF. The full variable domain, completed using reference TRBV11-1 and TRBJ2-5, is EAEVAQSPRYKITEKSQAVAFWCDPISGHATLYWYRQILGQGPELLVQFQDESVVDDSQLPKDRFSAERLKGVDSTLKIQPAELGDSAMYLCASSPGASGLQETQYFGPGTRLLVL.

The chain couples TRBV7-2 to TRBJ1-1, with no clear D. The CDR3 contains 13 residues. V was trimmed by 0 bases and J by 3 bases, leaving 5 bases between them. From germline, CDR1 is SGHTA and CDR2 FQGNSA. Here the CDR3 reads CASSLAAHTEAFF. In DNA form, the CDR3 reads TGTGCCAGCAGCTTAGCTGCTCACACTGAAGCTTTCTTT.

This clone was seen just once. The genes are TRBV5-5 and TRBJ1-2; unclear D gene. CDR3 length: 16 residues. Germline assignment: CDR1 SGHKS and CDR2 YYEKEE (reference sequence). With 3 bases removed from V and 2 bases from J, the gap between germline ends came to 17 bases. The CDR3 region has the DNA TGTGCCAGCAGCTATTCGAAATCCGGGTTGAACTATGGCTACACCTTC. It translates to CASSYSKSGLNYGYTF.

The chain uses TRBV9 and TRBJ2-6; the D gene is possibly TRBD2 (7 bases). CDR1 and CDR2 from the germline V gene are SGDLS and YYNGEE. The CDR3 covers 17 residues. The V and J ends lost 3 bases and 3 bases respectively, with 16 bases between them. CDR3 sequence reads: CASSGIGGADGANVLTF. Written as DNA, the CDR3 is TGTGCCAGCAGCGGTATAGGGGGGGCCGATGGGGCCAACGTCCTGACTTTC.

As DNA, the CDR3 is TGTGCCAGCAGTTTTAGGCCAGCAGAAGCTTTCTTT. As protein: CASSFRPAEAFF. The chain has TRBV28 and TRBJ1-1; D uncertain. CDR1 and CDR2 from the germline V gene are MDHEN and SYDVKM. The CDR3 loop spans 12 amino acids. V lost 3 bases and J 8 bases, leaving 10 bases between the germline ends.

The chain couples TRBV9 to TRBJ2-1; the match to TRBD2 covers 8 bases. This CDR3 spans 15 amino acids. V lost 3 bases, J lost 6 bases, and 8 bases stayed unmatched. Germline values: CDR1 SGDLS, CDR2 YYNGEE. CDR3 region: CASSAPTSAVNEQFF. The CDR3 bases are TGTGCCAGCAGCGCCCCGACTAGCGCGGTCAATGAGCAGTTCTTC.

V gene TRBV30 combines with J gene TRBJ2-7; D is undetermined. Trimming took 2 bases from V and 2 from J, leaving 10 bases between them. The CDR3 consists of 13 residues. Germline CDR1 is GTSNPN and CDR2 is SVGIG (reference sequence). CDR3 region: CAWSRRQPYEQYF. As DNA, the CDR3 is TGTGCCTGGAGTCGCCGACAACCCTACGAGCAGTACTTC.

The chain links TRBV18 to TRBJ1-2; a possible D gene is TRBD1 (6 bases). Germline CDR1 KGHSH, CDR2 LQKENI. CDR3 length: 15 amino acids. V lost 2 bases, J lost 7 bases, and 17 bases lay in between. Here the CDR3 reads CASSPARGGESGYTF. The CDR3, as DNA: TGTGCCAGCTCACCAGCGAGAGGGGGTGAGAGTGGCTACACCTTC. Full variable domain (rest looked up from reference TRBV18 and TRBJ1-2): NAGVMQNPRHLVRRRGQEARLRCSPMKGHSHVYWYRQLPEEGLKFMVYLQKENIIDESGMPKERFSAEFPKEGPSILRIQQVVRGDSAAYFCASSPARGGESGYTFGSGTRLTVV.

This rearrangement joins TRBV9 to TRBJ2-3, with D maybe TRBD2 (7 bases). The V gene's germline CDR1 is SGDLS and CDR2 YYNGEE. The CDR3 consists of 14 residues. Trimming shortened V by 0 bases and J by 4 bases, and 9 bases separated the two germline ends. In DNA, the CDR3 is TGTGCCAGCAGCGTAGAGGGGGGGGCAGATACGCAGTATTTT. Translated: CASSVEGGADTQYF. Using reference TRBV9 and TRBJ2-3 for the parts outside the CDR3, the full variable domain is DSGVTQTPKHLITATGQRVTLRCSPRSGDLSVYWYQQSLDQGLQFLIQYYNGEERAKGNILERFSAQQFPDLHSELNLSSLELGDSALYFCASSVEGGADTQYFGPGTRLTVL.

This chain connects TRBV2 to TRBJ1-5, with D possibly being TRBD1 (6 bases). The germline gives CDR1 SNHLY, CDR2 FYNNEI. Between the trimmed V and J ends, which lost 6 bases and 2 bases, there was a span of 14 bases. This CDR3 is built from 15 residues. The CDR3 loop is CASSVDSGGNQPQHF. The CDR3 DNA is TGTGCCAGCAGCGTGGACAGCGGCGGCAATCAGCCCCAGCATTTT.

Here the CDR3 reads CASSIEIRALAYEQYF. CDR3 bases: TGTGCCAGTAGTATAGAGATCCGGGCGCTGGCGTACGAGCAGTACTTC. This rearrangement joins TRBV19 to TRBJ2-7; D unclear. CDR3 size: 16 residues. Germline V gives CDR1 LNHDA, CDR2 SQIVND (reference sequence). The V and J ends lost 0 bases and 4 bases respectively, with 16 bases between them.

The rearrangement links TRBV7-8 to TRBJ1-6, with a weak D call TRBD1 (5 bases). The V gene's germline CDR1 is SGHVS and CDR2 FQNEAQ. V lost 0 bases to trimming and J lost 8 bases, with 11 bases between them. The CDR3 has 15 residues. CDR3: CASSLAGRVDSPLHF. The CDR3 bases are TGTGCCAGCAGCTTAGCGGGCAGGGTCGATTCACCCCTCCACTTT.

V gene TRBV6-5 combines with J gene TRBJ2-3; TRBD2 agrees at 7 bases. Germline trimming cut 2 bases from V and 2 bases from J; bases unmatched to any gene: 7. This CDR3 spans 16 amino acids. Germline CDR1 MNHEY, CDR2 SVGAGI. The CDR3, as DNA: TGTGCCAGCAGTTACATGGCTAGCGGTCTCACAGATACGCAGTATTTT. Residues: CASSYMASGLTDTQYF.

This clone was seen once. The chain has TRBV10-3 and TRBJ2-1, with 7 bases identical to TRBD2. The V segment lost 7 bases and the J segment 5 bases; nucleotides outside the gene matches: 11. This CDR3 spans 15 amino acids. Germline CDR1 ENHRY, CDR2 SYGVKD. The CDR3 DNA sequence: TGTGCCATCACCCCTGGCGGGAGCCGCGACAATGAGCAGTTCTTC. It specifies CAITPGGSRDNEQFF.

The chain is built from TRBV30 and TRBJ1-6; TRBD1 is a possible D gene (6 bases). This CDR3 has 14 residues. Trimming took off 3 bases at V and 1 base at J, with 7 bases between the two ends. Per the germline V gene, CDR1 is GTSNPN and CDR2 is SVGIG (reference sequence). The CDR3 reads CAWSGQSYNSPLHF. The CDR3, as DNA: TGTGCCTGGAGCGGACAGTCCTATAATTCACCCCTCCACTTT.

The gene calls are TRBV7-9 and TRBJ2-7; D is uncertain. V was pared by 3 bases and J by 0 bases, with 6 bases between. The CDR3 totals 13 residues. Germline values: CDR1 SEHNR, CDR2 FQNEAQ (reference sequence). For the CDR3, the DNA is TGTGCCAGCAGCTTCTCGGACTCCTACGAGCAGTACTTC. This encodes CASSFSDSYEQYF.

This chain links TRBV15 with TRBJ2-1; TRBD2 matches at 16 bases. The length of the CDR3 is 20 residues. Looked up from germline, CDR1 is LNHNV and CDR2 is YYDKDF (reference sequence). Trimming cost V 2 bases and J 5 bases; bases outside gene matches: 12. The CDR3 loop reads CATSRRRGGLAGGSDNEQFF. CDR3 DNA sequence: TGTGCCACCAGCAGACGGAGGGGGGGACTAGCGGGAGGGTCCGACAATGAGCAGTTCTTC. Variable domain in full (rest from reference TRBV15 and TRBJ2-1): DAMVIQNPRYQVTQFGKPVTLSCSQTLNHNVMYWYQQKSSQAPKLLFHYYDKDFNNEADTPDNFQSRRPNTSFCFLDIRSPGLGDTAMYLCATSRRRGGLAGGSDNEQFFGPGTRLTVL.

This rearrangement joins TRBV9 to TRBJ2-1; maybe TRBD1 (6 bases). The CDR3 consists of 15 residues. Germline lookup yields CDR1 SGDLS and CDR2 YYNGEE. Between the trimmed V and J ends, which lost 3 bases and 8 bases, there was a span of 18 bases. The CDR3 DNA reads TGTGCCAGCAGCGAAGACAGGACTTACTTCGATGAGCAGTTCTTC. Translated, it gives CASSEDRTYFDEQFF.